This TCR beta chain was recorded in a study of blood T cell repertoires in COVID-19. The CDR3 has 16 amino acids. Per germline, CDR1 MNHEY and CDR2 SVGEGT. V was pared by 5 bases and J by 3 bases, with 9 bases of the junction left unmatched. Under the authors' procedure: Quantification of nucleated cells was approximated via reference gene primer amplification. Some clones are missing from TCRdb's copy, which holds only in-frame ones; the method was immunoSEQ multiplex PCR. Clone size and the V and J calls come from that table; the DNA yielded D and trimming. The table includes 440,000 or so clones, around 89% detected once. A Seattle source enrolled patients during active infection and followed them longitudinally.

The chain has TRBV6-2 or TRBV6-3 and TRBJ2-2; 7 bases agree with TRBD1. The source material was peripheral blood. This sequence was found in a middle-aged woman with COVID-19, enrolled during active disease. CDR3 protein: CASSQIDRDDTGELFF. The DNA of the CDR3 is TGTGCCAGCAGTCAGATTGACAGGGATGACACCGGGGAGCTGTTTTTT.